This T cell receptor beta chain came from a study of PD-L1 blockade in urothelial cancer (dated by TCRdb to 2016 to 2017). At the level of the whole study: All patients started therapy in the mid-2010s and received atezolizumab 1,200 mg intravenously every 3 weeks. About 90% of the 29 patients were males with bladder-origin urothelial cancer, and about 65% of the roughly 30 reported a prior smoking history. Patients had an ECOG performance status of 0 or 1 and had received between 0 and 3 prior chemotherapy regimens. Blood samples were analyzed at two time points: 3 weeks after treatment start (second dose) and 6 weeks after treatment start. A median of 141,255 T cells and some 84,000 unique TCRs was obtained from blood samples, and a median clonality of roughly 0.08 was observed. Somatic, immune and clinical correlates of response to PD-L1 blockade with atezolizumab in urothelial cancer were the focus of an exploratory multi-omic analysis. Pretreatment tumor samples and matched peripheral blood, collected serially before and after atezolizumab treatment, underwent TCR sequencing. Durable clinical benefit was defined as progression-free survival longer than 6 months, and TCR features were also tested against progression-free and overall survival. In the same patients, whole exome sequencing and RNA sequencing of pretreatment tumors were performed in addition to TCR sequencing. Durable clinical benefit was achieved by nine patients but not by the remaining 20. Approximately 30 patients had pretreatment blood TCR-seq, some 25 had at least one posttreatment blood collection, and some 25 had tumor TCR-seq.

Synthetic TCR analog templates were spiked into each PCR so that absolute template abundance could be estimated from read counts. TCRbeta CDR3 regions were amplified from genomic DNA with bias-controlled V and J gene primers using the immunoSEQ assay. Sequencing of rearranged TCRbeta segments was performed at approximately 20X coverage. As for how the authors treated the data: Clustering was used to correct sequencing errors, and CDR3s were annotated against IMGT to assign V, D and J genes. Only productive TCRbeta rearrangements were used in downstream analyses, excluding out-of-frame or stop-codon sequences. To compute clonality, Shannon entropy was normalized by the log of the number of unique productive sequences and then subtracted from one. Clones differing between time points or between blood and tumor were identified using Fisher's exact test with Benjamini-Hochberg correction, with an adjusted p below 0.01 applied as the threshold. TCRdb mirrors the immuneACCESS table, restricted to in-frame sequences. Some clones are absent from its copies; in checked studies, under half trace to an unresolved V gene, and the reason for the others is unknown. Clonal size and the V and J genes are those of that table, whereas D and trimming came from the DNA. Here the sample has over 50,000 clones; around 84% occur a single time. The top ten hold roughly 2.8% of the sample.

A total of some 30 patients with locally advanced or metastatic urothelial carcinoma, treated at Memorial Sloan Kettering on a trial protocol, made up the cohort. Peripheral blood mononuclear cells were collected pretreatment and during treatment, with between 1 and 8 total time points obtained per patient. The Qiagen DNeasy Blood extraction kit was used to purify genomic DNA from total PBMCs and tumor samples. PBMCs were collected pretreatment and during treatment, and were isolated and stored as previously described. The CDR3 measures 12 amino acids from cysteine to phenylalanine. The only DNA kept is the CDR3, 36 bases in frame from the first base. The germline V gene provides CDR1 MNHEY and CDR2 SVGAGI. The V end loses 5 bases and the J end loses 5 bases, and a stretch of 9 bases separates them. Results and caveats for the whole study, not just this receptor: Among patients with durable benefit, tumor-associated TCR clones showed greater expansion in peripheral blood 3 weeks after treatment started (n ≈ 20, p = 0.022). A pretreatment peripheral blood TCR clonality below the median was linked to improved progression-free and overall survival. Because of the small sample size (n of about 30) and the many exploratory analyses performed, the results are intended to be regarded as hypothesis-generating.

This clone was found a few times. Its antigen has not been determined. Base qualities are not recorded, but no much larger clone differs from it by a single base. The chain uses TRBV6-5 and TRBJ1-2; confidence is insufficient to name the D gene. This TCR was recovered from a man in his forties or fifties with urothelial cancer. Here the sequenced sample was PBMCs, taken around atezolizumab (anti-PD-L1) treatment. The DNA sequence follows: TGTGCCAGCAGTGCGTGGGCGTATGGCTACACCTTC. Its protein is CASSAWAYGYTF.